The next 15 T cell receptor beta chains were all read from a single sample in a study of T cells after yellow fever vaccination. From the 5' RACE reads, TCRdb called clonotypes with MiXCR, one entry per CDR3 protein. The data contain just under 85,000 distinct CDR3 sequences, more than 10% of them singletons. The sample consisted of CD8+ T cells not binding an NS4B(214-222) dextramer, sorted from PBMCs, taken 21 days after the first yellow fever vaccination. The receptor set was obtained from a man between 18 and 29 years old who received the YFV17D yellow fever vaccine.

The V and J genes are TRBV10-3 and TRBJ2-7; tentative D call: TRBD1 (6 bases). This CDR3 region has 14 residues. V was pared by 4 bases and J by 1 base, with 11 bases between. Germline CDR1 and CDR2: ENHRY and SYGVKD. This chain's CDR3 is CAISVQGLSYEQYV. The CDR3 coding sequence is TGTGCCATCAGTGTACAGGGTCTGTCCTACGAGCAGTACGTC.

V is TRBV4-3 and J is TRBJ2-7; D uncertain. Germline CDR1 reads LGHNA; CDR2 reads YSLEER. CDR3 length: 14 amino acids. V lost 1 base, J lost 1 base, and 8 bases lay in between. The CDR3 spells CASSQATLSYEQYF. The CDR3 DNA reads TGCGCCAGCAGCCAAGCGACTCTTTCCTACGAGCAGTACTTC.

V is TRBV7-9 and J is TRBJ2-5; 9 positions match TRBD2. The CDR3 consists of 16 residues. Germline CDR1 is SEHNR and CDR2 is FQNEAQ (reference sequence). The V and J ends lost 5 bases and 4 bases, in that order; junction bases with no gene match: 11. The CDR3 DNA sequence: TGTGCCAGCAGCCATTATCCGCGGGGGGGCCCAGAGACCCAGTACTTC. Residues: CASSHYPRGGPETQYF.

J is TRBJ2-7 and V is TRBV4-1, with D perhaps TRBD2 (5 bases). Germline lookup yields CDR1 MGHRA and CDR2 YSYEKL. The CDR3 contains 16 residues. V lost 1 base and J lost 3, with 16 bases in between. In DNA, the CDR3 is TGCGCCAGCAGCCAAGCATCGCTGGCAGCGGACTACGAGCAGTACTTC. Encoded protein: CASSQASLAADYEQYF.

This clonotype appeared a few times. This CDR3 is CASSLVAEKSTDTQYF. CDR3 DNA: TGTGCCAGCAGCTTAGTGGCAGAAAAGAGCACAGATACGCAGTATTTT. The V and J genes are TRBV7-9 and TRBJ2-3; no firm D call. Germline V gene sequence: CDR1 SEHNR, CDR2 FQNEAQ (reference sequence). Trimming removed 1 base at V and 0 bases at J, with 11 bases between. The CDR3 sequence is 16 residues long.

This clonotype was detected a few times. The chain is built from TRBV13 and TRBJ2-7, with 11 nucleotides matching TRBD1. This CDR3 contains 13 residues. Germline CDR1 reads PRHDT; CDR2 reads FYEKMQ (reference sequence). With V trimmed by 5 bases and J by 6 bases, 3 bases remained unmatched. CDR3: CASSGGTGGEQYF. CDR3 sequence (DNA): TGTGCCAGCAGCGGCGGGACAGGGGGCGAGCAGTACTTC.

The rearrangement uses TRBV29-1 and TRBJ2-1, with 13 bases that match TRBD2. CDR1 is SQVTM and CDR2 is ANQGSEA in the germline V gene. The length of the CDR3 is 15 residues. The trim removed 3 bases at V and 8 bases at J, leaving 7 bases unmatched. CDR3 amino acids: CSVEETSGGLDEQFF. The CDR3 DNA follows: TGCAGCGTTGAGGAGACTAGCGGGGGGTTGGATGAGCAGTTCTTC.

This clonotype was counted a few times. This rearrangement joins TRBV29-1 to TRBJ1-3; no firm D call. With 4 bases removed from V and 0 bases from J, the gap between germline ends came to 10 bases. Germline assignment: CDR1 SQVTM and CDR2 ANQGSEA. This CDR3 spans 14 amino acids. The CDR3 DNA reads TGCAGCGTTGGTGTGGTGAACTCTGGAAACACCATATATTTT. The encoded protein is CSVGVVNSGNTIYF. The full variable domain, completed using reference TRBV29-1 and TRBJ1-3, is SAVISQKPSRDICQRGTSLTIQCQVDSQVTMMFWYRQQPGQSLTLIATANQGSEATYESGFVIDKFPISRPNLTFSTLTVSNMSPEDSSIYLCSVGVVNSGNTIYFGEGSWLTVV.

This clonotype was counted only a few times. This rearrangement joins TRBV29-1 to TRBJ2-1; 7 bases agree with TRBD1. The J segment lost 1 base and the V segment lost 1 base, leaving 7 bases of the junction unmatched. CDR1 and CDR2 from the germline V gene are SQVTM and ANQGSEA. The CDR3 loop spans 16 amino acids. CDR3 nucleotides: TGCAGCGTTGAAGGGTGGGACAGATTTTCCTACAATGAGCAGTTCTTC. Translated: CSVEGWDRFSYNEQFF.

A few counts support this clonotype. The chain uses TRBV7-9 and TRBJ1-1; D unclear. Germline lookup yields CDR1 SEHNR and CDR2 FQNEAQ (reference sequence). This CDR3 region has 14 residues. Trimming removed 4 bases from V and 1 base from J, with 10 bases in between. The CDR3 loop is CASSSWQKNTEAFF. CDR3 in DNA: TGTGCCAGCAGCTCGTGGCAGAAGAACACTGAAGCTTTCTTT.

The chain uses TRBV7-3 and TRBJ2-5; tentatively, D is TRBD1 or TRBD2 (7 bases each). Germline CDR1 reads SGHTA; CDR2 reads FQGTGA. V was pared by 4 bases and J by 5 bases, with 17 bases between. The CDR3 totals 15 residues. CDR3 DNA: TGTGCCAGCAGCTCCTCAGGGGGGGCCGGGGAGACCCAGTACTTC. This translates into CASSSSGGAGETQYF.

This clonotype was found a few times. The rearrangement uses TRBV4-2 and TRBJ1-2; 7 bases map to TRBD1. Germline V gene lookup returns CDR1 LGHNA and CDR2 YNFKEQ. The CDR3 spans 15 residues. V shed 5 bases, J shed 3 bases, and the junction held 9 bases outside the gene matches. DNA of the CDR3: TGTGCCAGCAGCGACCCCCCCGGGACAGACTATGGCTACACCTTC. Translated: CASSDPPGTDYGYTF.

The chain carries TRBV11-1 and TRBJ2-2, with 8 bases aligning to TRBD1. V lost 4 bases and J lost 4; bases outside the gene matches: 20. The CDR3 runs to 20 residues. Germline V gene sequence: CDR1 SGHAT, CDR2 FQDESV (reference sequence). Written as DNA, the CDR3 is TGTGCCAGCAGCTCGGACGGCAGGGGGCCGATCATATTAAGCACCGGGGAGCTGTTTTTT. Amino acid sequence: CASSSDGRGPIILSTGELFF. Drawing the rest from reference TRBV11-1 and TRBJ2-2, the complete variable domain is EAEVAQSPRYKITEKSQAVAFWCDPISGHATLYWYRQILGQGPELLVQFQDESVVDDSQLPKDRFSAERLKGVDSTLKIQPAELGDSAMYLCASSSDGRGPIILSTGELFFGEGSRLTVL.

The rearrangement uses TRBV5-5 and TRBJ2-2; D might be TRBD1 or TRBD2, each matching 5 bases. Trimming left V 2 bases short and J 4 bases short, with 12 bases between. This CDR3 has 15 residues. Germline V lookup: CDR1 SGHKS, CDR2 YYEKEE (reference sequence). CDR3 region: CASSLWGSGTGELFF. CDR3 nucleotides: TGTGCCAGCAGCTTATGGGGGTCAGGCACCGGGGAGCTGTTTTTT.

The chain recombines TRBV20-1 with TRBJ2-5, with D perhaps TRBD1 or TRBD2 (5 bases each). V was pared by 0 bases and J by 1 base, with 9 bases between. The CDR3 spans 14 residues. Per germline, CDR1 DFQATT and CDR2 SNEGSKA (reference sequence). CDR3 region: CSAREGRPQETQYF. The CDR3 coding sequence is TGCAGTGCTAGAGAGGGACGGCCCCAAGAGACCCAGTACTTC.